This T cell receptor (beta chain) was obtained from a study of OX40 agonist ivuxolimab in advanced cancers. The wider study: Ivuxolimab doses were 0.01, 0.1, 0.3, 1.5, 3 or 10 mg/kg every 2 weeks. Study results and limitations: Low levels of normalized T-cell clonal expansion also appeared in some nonresponders. Clones of CD4+ and CD8+ blood T cells grew by week 6 at doses of 0.1 to 3.0 mg/kg.

This table comes from immunoSEQ multiplex PCR, and its TCRdb copy is limited to in-frame clones, with some not included. The sample gives about 64,000 clones, about 87% of which show up once; 2.8% is in the top ten. Patients were excluded for autoimmune disease history or systemic immunosuppression. The V gene lost 1 base and the J gene lost 1 base, with 8 bases spanning the gap. The germline gives CDR1 SGHVS, CDR2 FQNEAQ. There are 14 residues in the CDR3. On this clone itself: The antigen remains unidentified.

This sequence originates from an adult with an advanced solid tumor such as melanoma, head and neck, liver or kidney cancer. The starting material was CD4+ or CD8+ T cells sorted from blood, obtained in a trial of the OX40 agonist ivuxolimab. The chain employs TRBV7-8 and TRBJ2-7; the D is unclear. In nucleotides, the CDR3 is TGTGCCAGCAGCTTAGGTTGGGTTTCCTACGAGCAGTACTTC. The encoded protein is CASSLGWVSYEQYF.